One sample yielded the 2 T cell receptor beta chains listed below, sequenced in a study of cytomegalovirus exposure and HLA in healthy donors (dated 2017 in TCRdb). The library was made by the immunoSEQ multiplex PCR assay. The multiplex PCR relied on a mix of 60 forward primers for TCR Vbeta segments and 13 reverse primers for TCR Jbeta segments. Imported from immuneACCESS, the table was reduced by TCRdb to in-frame sequences with V and J called. These copies leave out some clones; in studies compared against another copy, an unresolved V gene accounts for under half, and the cause of the remainder is not known. Within this sample are roughly 170,000 clones, with around 79% of them counted one time only. In total, the top ten clones hold around 2.5% of the sample. Sequencing input: PBMCs. All receptors come from a female donor in good health and CMV-seronegative.

This clone turned up a few times. The CDR3 nucleotides are TGTGCCAGCAAAGGACAGGGAAATTCACCCCTCCACTTT. Translating gives CASKGQGNSPLHF. The rearrangement joins TRBV27 to TRBJ1-6; TRBD1 aligns across 8 bases. V shed 7 bases, J shed 7 bases, and the junction held 3 bases outside the gene matches. Germline assignment: CDR1 MNHEY and CDR2 SMNVEV (reference sequence). The CDR3 consists of 13 residues.

The chain couples TRBV20-1 to TRBJ2-7; D not resolved. This CDR3 is 11 amino acids long. Trimming left V 6 bases short and J 1 base short, with 7 bases between. Germline values: CDR1 DFQATT, CDR2 SNEGSKA (reference sequence). The CDR3: CSASGSYEQYF. CDR3 in DNA: TGCAGTGCGTCCGGGTCCTACGAGCAGTACTTC.